The table lists the clone carrying this T cell receptor beta chain with a few counts. Germline V gives CDR1 MDHEN, CDR2 SYDVKM. Trimming took 6 bases from V and 4 from J, leaving 14 bases between them. The CDR3 spans 14 residues. These data are taken from a study of T-cell reconstitution after alpha-beta-depleted transplantation in children. TCRbeta library construction was performed incorporating unique molecular identifiers. TCRdb re-analysed the PCR reads in MiXCR, keeping a single row per CDR3 protein. The repertoire holds hundreds of thousands of distinct CDR3 sequences, 10% to 15% seen once, with over 2% in the top ten.

Source: PBMCs, mostly from graft donor cells, taken 360 days after TCRalphabeta/CD19-depleted stem cell transplant. This clonotype was sampled from a male patient younger than 18 who had a stem cell transplant for acute myeloid leukemia, so the T cells may come from the graft donor. The chain couples TRBV28 to TRBJ2-3; D could derive from TRBD1 or TRBD2 (5 bases each). CDR3 in amino acids: CASRNGARADTQYF. The CDR3, as DNA: TGTGCCAGCAGAAACGGGGCTCGTGCAGATACGCAGTATTTT.